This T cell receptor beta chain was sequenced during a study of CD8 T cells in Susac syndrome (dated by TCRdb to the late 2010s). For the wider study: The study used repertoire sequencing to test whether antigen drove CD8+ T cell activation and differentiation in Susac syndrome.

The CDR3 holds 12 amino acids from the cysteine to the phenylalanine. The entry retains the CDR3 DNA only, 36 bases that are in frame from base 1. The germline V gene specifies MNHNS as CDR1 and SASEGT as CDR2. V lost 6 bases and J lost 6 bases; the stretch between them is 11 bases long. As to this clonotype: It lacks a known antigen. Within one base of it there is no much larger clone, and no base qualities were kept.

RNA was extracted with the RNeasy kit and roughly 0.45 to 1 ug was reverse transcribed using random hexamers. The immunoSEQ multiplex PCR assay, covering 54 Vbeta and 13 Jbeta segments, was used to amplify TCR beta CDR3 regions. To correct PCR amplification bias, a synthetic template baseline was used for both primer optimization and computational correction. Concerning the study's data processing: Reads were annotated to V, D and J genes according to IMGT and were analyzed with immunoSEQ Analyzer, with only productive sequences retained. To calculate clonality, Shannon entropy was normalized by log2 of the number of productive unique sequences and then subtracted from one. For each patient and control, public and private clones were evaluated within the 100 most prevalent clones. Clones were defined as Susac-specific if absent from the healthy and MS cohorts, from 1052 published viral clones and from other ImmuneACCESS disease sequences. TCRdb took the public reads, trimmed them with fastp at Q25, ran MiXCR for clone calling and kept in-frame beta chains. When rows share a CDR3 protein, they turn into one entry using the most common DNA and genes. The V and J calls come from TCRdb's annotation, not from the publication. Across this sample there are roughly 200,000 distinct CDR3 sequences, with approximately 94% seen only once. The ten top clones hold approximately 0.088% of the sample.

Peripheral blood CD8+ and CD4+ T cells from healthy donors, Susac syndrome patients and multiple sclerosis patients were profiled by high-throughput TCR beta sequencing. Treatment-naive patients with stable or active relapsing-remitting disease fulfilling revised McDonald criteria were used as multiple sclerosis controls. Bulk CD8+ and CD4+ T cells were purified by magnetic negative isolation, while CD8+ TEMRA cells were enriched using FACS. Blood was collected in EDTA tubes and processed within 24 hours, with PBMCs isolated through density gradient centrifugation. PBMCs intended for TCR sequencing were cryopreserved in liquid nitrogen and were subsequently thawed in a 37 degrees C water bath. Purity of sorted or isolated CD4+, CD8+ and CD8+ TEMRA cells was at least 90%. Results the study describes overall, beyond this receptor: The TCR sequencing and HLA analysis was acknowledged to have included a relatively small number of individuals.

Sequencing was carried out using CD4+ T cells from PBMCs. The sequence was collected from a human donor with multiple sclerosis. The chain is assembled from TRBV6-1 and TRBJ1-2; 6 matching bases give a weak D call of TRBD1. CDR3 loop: CASSRGYDGYTF. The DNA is TGTGCCAGCAGCAGGGGATATGATGGCTACACCTTC.